This entry is about one TCR beta chain. CDR1 and CDR2 from the germline V gene are MDHEN and SYDVKM. Unmatched junction bases numbered 6, after V lost 1 base and J lost 0 bases. The CDR3 extends over 17 amino acids. This entry is derived from a study of T cell changes during pregnancy in multiple sclerosis. Some clones are missing from TCRdb's copy, which holds only in-frame ones; the method was immunoSEQ multiplex PCR. The data hold 100,000 or so clones, with 94% observed a single time. The chain couples TRBV28 to TRBJ1-2, with 9 nucleotides matching TRBD1. This clonotype was obtained from a female donor with multiple sclerosis, enrolled in a pregnancy study. This material consisted of peripheral blood, taken in the third trimester of pregnancy. DNA of the CDR3: TGTGCCAGCAGTTTATCCGGGACAGGGACTGCTAACTATGGCTACACCTTC. Amino acids: CASSLSGTGTANYGYTF.